What follows are 14 T cell receptor beta chains derived from one specimen sequenced in a study of T cell responses to AZD1222 COVID-19 vaccine. The assay was immunoSEQ multiplex PCR, and TCRdb's table has in-frame clones only and misses some. The data show about 180,000 clones, with just over 85% seen just once and 0.49% held by the top ten. Sequences were derived from peripheral blood, sampled on day 0 of AZD1222 vaccination. These TCRs come from an adult in good health.

The rearrangement links TRBV7-9 to TRBJ1-5; no definite D call. The CDR3 sequence is 13 residues long. In germline, CDR1 is SEHNR, CDR2 FQNEAQ (reference sequence). With 5 bases removed from V and 1 base from J, the gap between germline ends came to 6 bases. CDR3 in amino acids: CASSPSSNQPQHF. The CDR3 region has the DNA TGTGCCAGCAGCCCCTCCAGCAATCAGCCCCAGCATTTT.

This clone was seen a few times. V is TRBV6-5 and J is TRBJ1-2; D is unclear. From germline, CDR1 is MNHEY and CDR2 SVGAGI. V was clipped by 5 bases and J by 4 bases, with 11 bases between them. The CDR3 sequence is 13 residues long. CDR3 in DNA: TGTGCCAGCAGTCTGGCAGATCCCTATGGCTACACCTTC. It encodes CASSLADPYGYTF.

This chain connects TRBV14 to TRBJ2-5; possible D gene TRBD1, 5 bases. Germline V gene data show CDR1 as SGHDN and CDR2 as FVKESK. CDR3 length equals 16 residues. V lost 2 bases and J 4 bases, leaving 17 bases between the germline ends. The CDR3 sequence: CASSQLGVAPGETQYF. The CDR3 bases are TGTGCCAGCAGCCAACTAGGGGTCGCGCCGGGAGAGACCCAGTACTTC.

The chain joins TRBV6-2 or TRBV6-3 to TRBJ2-7; D might be TRBD1 or TRBD2, each matching 6 bases. Germline lookup yields CDR1 MNHEY and CDR2 SVGEGT. The CDR3 contains 14 residues. V shed 2 bases and J shed 4 bases, with 12 bases lying between them. DNA for the CDR3: TGTGCCAGCAGTTACGCTAGGGGGGCGTACGAGCAGTACTTC. This encodes CASSYARGAYEQYF.

The chain carries TRBV10-1 and TRBJ1-1; 9 bases agree with TRBD1. The CDR3 sequence is 15 residues long. From germline, CDR1 is WNHNN and CDR2 SYGVQD (reference sequence). The J segment lost 2 bases and the V segment lost 6 bases, leaving 7 bases of the junction unmatched. CDR3 sequence reads: CASSWGTGRNTEAFF. The CDR3 DNA reads as TGCGCCAGCAGCTGGGGGACAGGGAGAAACACTGAAGCTTTCTTT.

CDR3 loop: CASSLDRVGNTIYF. CDR3 bases: TGCGCCAGCAGCTTGGACAGGGTCGGAAACACCATATATTTT. The V and J genes are TRBV5-1 and TRBJ1-3; D is possibly TRBD1 (6 bases). Trimming shortened V by 0 bases and J by 4 bases, and 8 bases separated the two germline ends. The germline CDR1 and CDR2 sequences are SGHRS and YFSETQ. The CDR3 consists of 14 residues.

The gene calls are TRBV5-1 and TRBJ1-2; 12 bases are shared with TRBD1. Germline V gene sequence: CDR1 SGHRS, CDR2 YFSETQ. V lost 4 bases and J lost 8; bases outside the gene matches: 12. The CDR3 contains 16 residues. CDR3 in DNA: TGCGCCAGCAGCCAGAGCACCGGGACAGGGGGCGCGGGCTACACCTTC. It encodes CASSQSTGTGGAGYTF.

This chain joins TRBV4-2 and TRBJ2-5; perhaps TRBD2 as D (6 bases). This CDR3 comprises 12 residues. The V gene's germline CDR1 is LGHNA and CDR2 YNFKEQ. Trimming took 8 bases from V and 3 from J, leaving 10 bases between them. In DNA, the CDR3 is TGTGCCAGCGAGGGACTGGAAGAGACCCAGTACTTC. Amino acid sequence: CASEGLEETQYF.

This chain links TRBV29-1 with TRBJ1-4, with D perhaps TRBD1 (6 bases). The V gene lost 3 bases and the J gene lost 6 bases, with 8 bases spanning the gap. The germline V gene has CDR1 SQVTM and CDR2 ANQGSEA. CDR3 length equals 12 residues. The CDR3 loop reads CSVEGADEKLFF. DNA for the CDR3: TGCAGCGTTGAGGGGGCGGATGAAAAACTGTTTTTT.

This chain joins TRBV7-9 and TRBJ2-3; D unresolved. This CDR3 contains 14 residues. Germline V gene lookup returns CDR1 SEHNR and CDR2 FQNEAQ (reference sequence). V was trimmed by 3 bases and J by 4 bases, leaving 11 bases between them. The CDR3 bases are TGTGCCAGCAGCTTTAACTCTCAGGCAGATACGCAGTATTTT. Encoded protein: CASSFNSQADTQYF.

This clone showed up just once. The CDR3 is CASTVTSYNEQYF. DNA for the CDR3: TGTGCCAGCACAGTGACTAGCTATAACGAGCAGTACTTC. This chain connects TRBV12-3 or TRBV12-4 to TRBJ2-7; TRBD2 matches 7 bases. The CDR3 length is 13 residues. V shed 7 bases, J shed 5 bases, and the junction held 8 bases outside the gene matches.

This chain connects TRBV6-5 to TRBJ1-2, with D perhaps matching TRBD1 (5 bases). The CDR3 loop spans 11 amino acids. Germline loops: CDR1 MNHEY, CDR2 SVGAGI. With 8 bases removed from V and 2 bases from J, the gap between germline ends came to 6 bases. The CDR3 coding sequence is TGTGCCAGCCGACAGAACTATGGCTACACCTTC. Its protein is CASRQNYGYTF.

This chain joins TRBV28 and TRBJ1-5, with D maybe TRBD1 (6 bases). This CDR3 has 20 residues. The germline V and J ends were trimmed by 3 bases and 7 bases, with 31 bases remaining between them. Per the germline V gene, CDR1 is MDHEN and CDR2 is SYDVKM. The DNA of the CDR3 is TGTGCCAGCAGTTTTAACAGGGTTACTACAGGGAAGGATGGCGTCCAGCCCCAGCATTTT. The encoded protein is CASSFNRVTTGKDGVQPQHF. The full variable domain, its missing parts supplied by reference TRBV28 and TRBJ1-5, is DVKVTQSSRYLVKRTGEKVFLECVQDMDHENMFWYRQDPGLGLRLIYFSYDVKMKEKGDIPEGYSVSREKKERFSLILESASTNQTSMYLCASSFNRVTTGKDGVQPQHFGDGTRLSIL.

V gene TRBV7-9 combines with J gene TRBJ1-4; no clear D gene. V gave up 8 bases and J gave up 2 bases, with 9 bases separating them. There are 13 residues in the CDR3. The germline V gene encodes CDR1 SEHNR and CDR2 FQNEAQ (reference sequence). DNA of the CDR3: TGTGCCAGCTCCCCCGGGACTAATGAAAAACTGTTTTTT. Protein sequence: CASSPGTNEKLFF.